This T cell receptor beta chain is from a study of cytomegalovirus exposure and HLA in healthy donors. On the study more broadly: A previous analysis identified 100 million to 120 million unique TCR beta sequences derived from some 170 million T cells.

A remark on this clone: Its specificity is not known.

This CDR3 has 18 amino acids. After removal of 5 bases from V and 2 bases from J, the junction contained 11 bases not matched to a gene. Germline lookup yields CDR1 SEHNR and CDR2 FQNEAQ (reference sequence). Primers included in the PCR were 60 Vbeta and 13 Jbeta primers. The table came from immunoSEQ multiplex PCR; TCRdb's copy has only in-frame clones and leaves some out. The sample lists 100,000 to 120,000 clones; roughly 13% were seen once. Study-wide results and caveats: The presence/absence work took it that sequencing depth was about the same across donors.

Input material: PBMCs. The sequence derives from a middle-aged man in good health and CMV-seropositive. V gene TRBV7-9 combines with J gene TRBJ2-2; the match to TRBD2 covers 10 bases. CDR3 in amino acids: CASSLRPGLAANTGELFF. DNA of the CDR3: TGTGCCAGCAGCCTCCGGCCAGGACTAGCGGCAAACACCGGGGAGCTGTTTTTT.